One TCR beta chain is described in this entry. The assay was immunoSEQ multiplex PCR, and TCRdb's table has in-frame clones only and misses some. The profile shows approximately 33,000 clones, around 90% of them singletons. Germline lookup yields CDR1 LNHDA and CDR2 SQIVND (reference sequence). The CDR3 length is 15 residues. The germline V and J ends were trimmed by 0 bases and 1 base, with 9 bases remaining between them. This sample was taken from a study of PD-1 and CTLA-4 blockade in melanoma. This receptor was taken from a human donor with melanoma. The sample consisted of CD8+ T cells from peripheral blood, taken from a patient given anti-PD-1 treatment. This rearrangement joins TRBV19 to TRBJ1-2; no firm D call. The CDR3 DNA sequence: TGTGCCAGTAGTATAGACGCGGGGAATAACTATGGCTACACCTTC. Encoded protein: CASSIDAGNNYGYTF. Full variable domain (rest looked up from reference TRBV19 and TRBJ1-2): DGGITQSPKYLFRKEGQNVTLSCEQNLNHDAMYWYRQDPGQGLRLIYYSQIVNDFQKGDIAEGYSVSREKKESFPLTVTSAQKNPTAFYLCASSIDAGNNYGYTFGSGTRLTVV.